These 11 T cell receptor beta chains share one sample of origin, sequenced in a study of shared clonotypes between healthy human individuals. Measured with immunoSEQ multiplex PCR; TCRdb has only the in-frame clones, and not every one. Of about half a million clones in the sample, more than 65% were seen once. Sequencing input: PBMCs. These receptors originate from a woman aged 40 to 50 in good health. Some clones in this sample may be carry-over from other donors' samples.

This clone was observed once. Only one base separates this from a far larger clonotype, so it likely reflects a read error. Other DNA sequences in the sample encode the same CDR3. The rearrangement links TRBV29-1 to TRBJ1-1; no clear D. Per the germline V gene, CDR1 is SQVTM and CDR2 is ANQGSEA. There are 14 residues in the CDR3. V dropped 4 bases and J dropped 11 bases, with 23 bases sitting between them. The CDR3, as DNA: TGCAGCGTTGTCCTAACCCGGGGTGGGATTGAGGCTTTCTTT. The encoded protein is CSVVLTRGGIEAFF.

About this clone: It is likely a read error: a sequence one base away is far more abundant. The CDR3 here is CASSFSGRQETQYF. CDR3 nucleotide sequence: TGTGCCAGCAGCTTTAGCGGGAGGCAAGAGACCCAGTACTTC. V gene TRBV7-2 combines with J gene TRBJ2-5; 10 bases are shared with TRBD2. The CDR3 length is 14 residues. CDR1 is SGHTA and CDR2 is FQGNSA in the germline V gene. The trim removed 3 bases at V and 2 bases at J, leaving 0 bases unmatched.

This rearrangement joins TRBV6-4 to TRBJ2-1; tentative D call: TRBD2 (6 bases). Per germline, CDR1 MRHNA and CDR2 SNTAGT. The V end lost 3 bases, the J end lost 0 bases, and 12 bases lay between the germline ends. The CDR3 is 16 amino acids. The CDR3 protein is CASSEGRLFSYNEQFF. The CDR3 nucleotides are TGTGCCAGCAGTGAAGGGAGGCTCTTCTCCTACAATGAGCAGTTCTTC.

The V gene is TRBV7-3, the J gene TRBJ2-2; no clear D gene. The V end was cut by 7 bases, the J end by 10 bases, with 13 bases between. Per the germline V gene, CDR1 is SGHTA and CDR2 is FQGTGA. This CDR3 contains 12 residues. For the CDR3, the DNA is TGTGCCAGCAAGAGGACCCAGGTGGAGCTGTTTTTT. Its translation is CASKRTQVELFF.

In DNA, the CDR3 is TGTGCCAGCAGTGCCCAAACCACGGTGGGGCTGTTTTTT. This encodes CASSAQTTVGLFF. The chain is built from TRBV6-1 and TRBJ1-4; D unclear. V lost 4 bases to trimming and J lost 14 bases, with 17 bases between them. Germline CDR1 and CDR2: MNHNS and SASEGT. The CDR3 is made up of 13 amino acids.

The rearrangement uses TRBV7-3 and TRBJ1-2, with a possible D match to TRBD1 (6 bases). The CDR3 consists of 13 residues. Germline V gives CDR1 SGHTA, CDR2 FQGTGA. V was trimmed by 4 bases and J by 6 bases, leaving 12 bases between them. The CDR3 bases are TGTGCCAGCAGCTCCGGAGGGGGGGATGGCTACACCTTC. It specifies CASSSGGGDGYTF.

This sequence joins TRBV5-4 and TRBJ2-7; D is unresolved. Deletions cut 4 bases from V and 3 bases from J, with 11 bases between. The CDR3 contains 13 residues. In germline, CDR1 is SGHNT, CDR2 YYREEE (reference sequence). The chain's CDR3 is CASSPASSYEQYF. CDR3 in DNA: TGTGCCAGCAGCCCAGCTTCTAGCTACGAGCAGTACTTC.

Of note for this clone: This may be a read error: a much more frequent sequence differs by one nucleotide. The chain links TRBV28 to TRBJ2-5; a weak D match, TRBD1 (6 bases). CDR3 length: 14 residues. The germline V and J ends were trimmed by 5 bases and 4 bases, with 14 bases remaining between them. Per germline, CDR1 MDHEN and CDR2 SYDVKM. The CDR3 DNA sequence: TGTGCCAGCAGTGGCCCGGCAGGGGTAGAGACCCAGTACTTC. Translated: CASSGPAGVETQYF.

The chain uses TRBV28 and TRBJ1-1; 11 nucleotides agree with TRBD1. The junction had 3 bases not matched to a gene; V was cut back by 2 bases and J by 4 bases. Per the germline V gene, CDR1 is MDHEN and CDR2 is SYDVKM. This CDR3 comprises 15 residues. CDR3 DNA: TGTGCCAGCAGTTTAGCCGGGACAGGGGGCACTGAAGCTTTCTTT. The encoded protein is CASSLAGTGGTEAFF.

V is TRBV19 and J is TRBJ2-7; 9 bases map to TRBD1. This CDR3 is built from 16 residues. Germline CDR1 is LNHDA and CDR2 is SQIVND (reference sequence). Losses at the gene ends were 5 bases for V and 2 bases for J; bases not matched to a gene: 10. For the CDR3, the DNA is TGTGCCAGTAGTGCCCTCGGGGGGACAGGGACCTACGAGCAGTACTTC. It is translated as CASSALGGTGTYEQYF.

The chain links TRBV5-3 to TRBJ2-2; D ambiguous. TRBV5-3 is an open reading frame whose function is uncertain. This CDR3 has 16 amino acids. Trimming stripped 0 bases from V and 6 bases from J, with 15 bases between. CDR3 protein: CARSLEQRRWAGELFF. The CDR3 DNA follows: TGTGCCAGAAGCTTGGAACAACGCCGGTGGGCCGGGGAGCTGTTTTTT.